This passage covers 20 T cell receptor beta chains from one sample sequenced in a study of T-cell memory formation after mild COVID-19. TCRdb re-analysed the 5' RACE reads in MiXCR, keeping a single row per CDR3 protein. This sample yields some 200,000 distinct CDR3 sequences, of which 9.5% are seen a single time; 3.5% to 4% belongs to the top ten. The sequencing sample was made of PBMCs or a T cell subset sorted from them (not recorded which). Source of these receptors: a man aged 18 to 29 who had mild COVID-19 (a few samples of this study predate the infection). Cell type and time point are not known.

This clonotype has a handful of counts. The rearrangement links TRBV5-1 to TRBJ2-5, with TRBD2 matching over 10 bases. The V gene end was trimmed by 2 bases and the J gene end by 2 bases; junction bases not matched to a gene: 9. Per germline, CDR1 SGHRS and CDR2 YFSETQ. This CDR3 contains 17 residues. CDR3 region: CASSFFASGGLQETQYF. CDR3 DNA: TGCGCCAGCAGCTTTTTCGCTAGCGGGGGTCTACAAGAGACCCAGTACTTC.

The chain employs TRBV28 and TRBJ2-5; the D call may be TRBD1 or TRBD2 (6 bases each). Germline lookup yields CDR1 MDHEN and CDR2 SYDVKM. The V gene lost 4 bases and the J gene lost 5 bases, with 20 bases spanning the gap. The CDR3 consists of 16 residues. The CDR3 DNA sequence: TGTGCCAGCAGTTCCGCCCCGGGGGCGCGGGTGGAGACCCAGTACTTC. Its translation: CASSSAPGARVETQYF.

This clonotype was detected only a few times. The chain recombines TRBV6-5 with TRBJ2-3; unclear D gene. The CDR3 runs to 14 residues. The V end lost 0 bases, the J end lost 4 bases, and 8 bases lay between the germline ends. CDR1 is MNHEY and CDR2 is SVGAGI in the germline V gene. The DNA for the CDR3 is TGTGCCAGCAGTTACTCGCAGGCCCCAGATACGCAGTATTTT. Its protein product is CASSYSQAPDTQYF.

This clonotype has a handful of counts. The chain carries TRBV7-2 and TRBJ2-5; 8 nucleotides line up with TRBD2. Germline trimming cut 5 bases from V and 4 bases from J; bases unmatched to any gene: 9. The CDR3 is 15 residues long. The germline gives CDR1 SGHTA, CDR2 FQGNSA. The CDR3 sequence: CASSRTGTRGETQYF. In DNA, the CDR3 is TGTGCCAGCAGCCGTACCGGGACTAGGGGAGAGACCCAGTACTTC.

This rearrangement joins TRBV2 to TRBJ2-7; D is unresolved. Trimming shortened V by 5 bases and J by 3 bases, and 14 bases separated the two germline ends. CDR3 length equals 14 residues. Germline CDR1 is SNHLY and CDR2 is FYNNEI. The CDR3 nucleotides read TGTGCCAGCAGTCCCGGACGGATGAACTACGAGCAGTACTTC. This sequence encodes CASSPGRMNYEQYF.

This chain links TRBV4-1 with TRBJ2-1, with 13 bases identical to TRBD2. CDR3 length: 20 residues. Germline V gives CDR1 MGHRA, CDR2 YSYEKL. V lost 0 bases, J lost 0 bases, and 8 bases stayed unmatched. The CDR3 protein is CASSQDPGLAGRLSYNEQFF. The CDR3 bases are TGCGCCAGCAGCCAAGATCCGGGACTAGCGGGGAGACTCTCCTACAATGAGCAGTTCTTC.

The V gene is TRBV6-5, the J gene TRBJ1-2; D might be TRBD1 (5 bases). The germline V gene has CDR1 MNHEY and CDR2 SVGAGI. The CDR3 covers 12 residues. Trimming removed 10 bases at V and 8 bases at J, with 17 bases between. Written as DNA, the CDR3 is TGTGCCATCTCACAAGGGGCAGGAGGCTACACCTTC. Encoded protein: CAISQGAGGYTF.

This clonotype was found many times. DNA of the CDR3: TGTGCCAGCAGCTTATTAGTTTCGGGGAAGGATAGAGGCACTGAAGCTTTCTTT. It codes for CASSLLVSGKDRGTEAFF. The chain has TRBV11-2 and TRBJ1-1; no clear D. The CDR3 totals 18 residues. Trimming took off 2 bases at V and 4 bases at J, with 23 bases between the two ends. Germline V gene sequence: CDR1 SGHAT, CDR2 FQNNGV.

Only a few counts were recorded for this clonotype. This rearrangement joins TRBV5-1 to TRBJ1-1; D not resolved. CDR1 and CDR2 (germline): SGHRS, YFSETQ. V was clipped by 0 bases and J by 3 bases, with 9 bases between them. The CDR3 spans 14 residues. The CDR3 nucleotides are TGCGCCAGCAGCTTGGACCCTCGATACACTGAAGCTTTCTTT. Protein: CASSLDPRYTEAFF.

A few counts support this clonotype. The chain recombines TRBV7-8 with TRBJ1-6; no definite D call. The CDR3 is 13 residues long. Trimming took off 7 bases at V and 9 bases at J, with 13 bases between the two ends. The germline V gene has CDR1 SGHVS and CDR2 FQNEAQ. Here the CDR3 reads CASTTAVGSPLHF. The CDR3 nucleotides read TGTGCCAGCACCACAGCGGTTGGTTCACCCCTCCACTTT.

This clonotype was counted between two and nine times. This chain connects TRBV9 to TRBJ2-1; TRBD2 aligns across 8 bases. The V and J ends lost 4 bases and 1 base, in that order; junction bases with no gene match: 4. Looked up from germline, CDR1 is SGDLS and CDR2 is YYNGEE. This CDR3 is built from 15 residues. The CDR3 sequence is CASSLGLVSYNEQFF. The CDR3 DNA is TGTGCCAGCAGCCTGGGACTAGTGTCCTACAATGAGCAGTTCTTC.

This chain links TRBV7-7 with TRBJ1-3, with 7 bases that match TRBD1. The CDR3 covers 17 residues. V shed 5 bases, J shed 0 bases, and the junction held 10 bases outside the gene matches. The germline gives CDR1 SSHAT, CDR2 FNYEAQ (reference sequence). The CDR3 DNA is TGTGCCAGCAGCCCGGGGACAGATGTAACCTCTGGAAACACCATATATTTT. Its translation: CASSPGTDVTSGNTIYF.

The sample holds many counts of this clonotype. V is TRBV20-1 and J is TRBJ2-3; D ambiguous. Looked up from germline, CDR1 is DFQATT and CDR2 is SNEGSKA (reference sequence). CDR3 size: 15 residues. V was pared by 0 bases and J by 4 bases, with 14 bases between. The CDR3 sequence is CSARDPVGYADTQYF. In DNA form, the CDR3 reads TGCAGTGCTAGAGATCCGGTTGGGTACGCAGATACGCAGTATTTT.

This clonotype turned up a few times. This rearrangement joins TRBV11-2 to TRBJ2-1; TRBD1 might be the D (6 bases). The germline V and J ends were trimmed by 5 bases and 2 bases, with 16 bases remaining between them. Germline lookup yields CDR1 SGHAT and CDR2 FQNNGV. The CDR3 contains 16 residues. CDR3 coding DNA: TGTGCCAGCAGCCCCGTGAGGGGGAGCGCCTACAATGAGCAGTTCTTC. Residues: CASSPVRGSAYNEQFF. The variable domain in full, completed from reference TRBV11-2 and TRBJ2-1, reads EAGVAQSPRYKIIEKRQSVAFWCNPISGHATLYWYQQILGQGPKLLIQFQNNGVVDDSQLPKDRFSAERLKGVDSTLKIQPAKLEDSAVYLCASSPVRGSAYNEQFFGPGTRLTVL.

This chain joins TRBV29-1 and TRBJ2-1; D is possibly TRBD1 or TRBD2 (5 bases each). V lost 4 bases, J lost 8 bases, and 9 bases lay in between. Germline V gene sequence: CDR1 SQVTM, CDR2 ANQGSEA. This CDR3 has 11 residues. CDR3 in DNA: TGCAGCGTTGGTGGGGGAGATGAGCAGTTCTTC. Translated, it gives CSVGGGDEQFF.

V gene TRBV29-1 combines with J gene TRBJ2-5, with D possibly being TRBD1 (6 bases). CDR1 is SQVTM and CDR2 is ANQGSEA in the germline V gene. This CDR3 region has 13 residues. V was trimmed by 7 bases and J by 5 bases, leaving 17 bases between them. The CDR3 loop is CSAQGTPGETQYF. The CDR3 DNA is TGCAGCGCCCAGGGGACACCAGGGGAGACCCAGTACTTC.

The rearrangement links TRBV5-1 to TRBJ2-5; D might be TRBD2 (6 bases). V gave up 0 bases and J gave up 4 bases, with 19 bases separating them. This CDR3 contains 17 residues. Looked up from germline, CDR1 is SGHRS and CDR2 is YFSETQ. The DNA of the CDR3 is TGCGCCAGCAGCTTGGGGATGATAGCGGCCTTAGGAGAGACCCAGTACTTC. It codes for CASSLGMIAALGETQYF. The full variable domain, in which reference TRBV5-1 and TRBJ2-5 provide the parts outside the CDR3, is KAGVTQTPRYLIKTRGQQVTLSCSPISGHRSVSWYQQTPGQGLQFLFEYFSETQRNKGNFPGRFSGRQFSNSRSEMNVSTLELGDSALYLCASSLGMIAALGETQYFGPGTRLLVL.

The chain couples TRBV5-1 to TRBJ2-2; D gene uncertain. There are 14 residues in the CDR3. CDR1 SGHRS and CDR2 YFSETQ come from the germline V gene. V lost 0 bases, J lost 5 bases, and 8 bases lay in between. For the CDR3, the DNA is TGCGCCAGCAGCTTGGACATCGCTACCGGGGAGCTGTTTTTT. Translation: CASSLDIATGELFF. Full variable domain (rest looked up from reference TRBV5-1 and TRBJ2-2): KAGVTQTPRYLIKTRGQQVTLSCSPISGHRSVSWYQQTPGQGLQFLFEYFSETQRNKGNFPGRFSGRQFSNSRSEMNVSTLELGDSALYLCASSLDIATGELFFGEGSRLTVL.

The chain employs TRBV20-1 and TRBJ2-1; D gene ambiguous. The germline gives CDR1 DFQATT, CDR2 SNEGSKA (reference sequence). The CDR3 spans 12 residues. Between the trimmed V and J ends, which lost 7 bases and 0 bases, there was a span of 7 bases. The CDR3 sequence is CSVGFSYNEQFF. The CDR3 DNA is TGCAGTGTAGGTTTCTCCTACAATGAGCAGTTCTTC.

In its sample, this clonotype was seen many times. The V and J genes are TRBV7-9 and TRBJ2-7; D may match TRBD1 or TRBD2 (6 bases each). CDR1 is SEHNR, CDR2 FQNEAQ, per germline (reference sequence). Trimming pared 5 bases from V and 0 bases from J, leaving 11 bases between. This CDR3 contains 14 residues. The CDR3 protein is CASSQGGSSYEQYF. As DNA, the CDR3 is TGTGCCAGCAGCCAAGGGGGGTCCTCCTACGAGCAGTACTTC.